This T cell receptor (beta chain) was captured in a study of blood T cell repertoires in COVID-19. In the source study's methods: Estimated nucleated cell counts came from reference gene primer amplification. Only in-frame clones appear in the TCRdb table, and some are missing; sequencing was by immunoSEQ multiplex PCR. That table gives V, J and clone size, and the DNA gave D and trimming. The sample lists over 400,000 clones; roughly 88% were seen once. The CDR3 length is 16 residues. Germline values: CDR1 MNHEY, CDR2 SVGAGI. V shed 0 bases and J shed 0 bases, with 9 bases lying between them. The sample consisted of peripheral blood. The chain employs TRBV6-5 and TRBJ1-3, with no clear D. This receptor was obtained from a young woman with active or convalescent COVID-19. Here the CDR3 reads CASSYSPQLSGNTIYF. The CDR3 nucleotides read TGTGCCAGCAGTTACTCTCCCCAACTCTCTGGAAACACCATATATTTT.